These 9 T cell receptor beta chains were all obtained from the same sample, sequenced in a study of blood T cell repertoires in COVID-19. Clones were sequenced by immunoSEQ multiplex PCR, and TCRdb holds only the in-frame ones, with some missing. The profile covers roughly 330,000 clones, with approximately 89% appearing a single time and approximately 5.3% taken by the ten largest. Input material: PBMCs or T cells enriched from blood (not recorded which). The receptor set was obtained from a woman in her twenties or thirties who had recovered from COVID-19.

This chain uses TRBV7-2 with TRBJ1-6, with TRBD1 matching 7 bases. V shed 5 bases and J 8 bases; nucleotides not matched to a gene: 18. The germline V gene has CDR1 SGHTA and CDR2 FQGNSA. CDR3 length: 18 residues. The CDR3 DNA is TGTGCCAGCAGCGGATTAGGGGGCCGGGTATTTTTTGATTCACCCCTCCACTTT. It encodes CASSGLGGRVFFDSPLHF.

The J gene is TRBJ1-1, the V gene TRBV11-2, with 7 bases aligning to TRBD1. The CDR3 sequence is 15 residues long. J gave up 1 base and V 3 bases, and 5 bases lay outside the gene matches. Looked up from germline, CDR1 is SGHAT and CDR2 is FQNNGV. The CDR3, as DNA: TGTGCCAGCAGCTTTACCAGGGGGGCGAACACTGAAGCTTTCTTT. Translated: CASSFTRGANTEAFF.

J is TRBJ1-3 and V is TRBV7-9; D gene uncertain. CDR1 is SEHNR, CDR2 FQNEAQ, per germline (reference sequence). The ends were cut back, 1 base at V and 7 bases at J, with 11 bases in the middle. This CDR3 has 14 residues. For the CDR3, the DNA is TGTGCCAGCAGCTTAGGAGGGCCTAGGAACACCATATATTTT. This gives the protein CASSLGGPRNTIYF.

This clone was counted a few times. CDR3 residues: CASSRDEGEGDQPQHF. For the CDR3, the DNA is TGTGCCAGCAGCCGGGACGAGGGGGAAGGAGATCAGCCCCAGCATTTT. The chain couples TRBV4-2 to TRBJ1-5, with TRBD1 as a possible D gene (6 bases). CDR1 LGHNA and CDR2 YNFKEQ come from the germline V gene. The CDR3 is 16 amino acids. V was cut by 4 bases and J by 5 bases, with 18 bases left in between.

This clone has only a few counts. This chain joins TRBV6-1 and TRBJ1-1; D gene ambiguous. Looked up from germline, CDR1 is MNHNS and CDR2 is SASEGT. The CDR3 sequence is 13 residues long. With 2 bases removed from V and 1 base from J, the gap between germline ends came to 5 bases. The CDR3 DNA follows: TGTGCCAGCAGTGAAAACAGGAACACTGAAGCTTTCTTT. As protein: CASSENRNTEAFF.

This clone was seen only a few times. CDR3 in amino acids: CASSYGSRRGYTF. The CDR3 DNA reads as TGTGCCAGCAGTTACGGGTCTAGACGGGGCTACACCTTC. The gene calls are TRBV5-8 and TRBJ1-2; D is unclear. This CDR3 is built from 13 residues. CDR1 is SGHTS, CDR2 YDEGEE, per germline. V was cut by 5 bases and J by 8 bases, with 16 bases left in between.

The CDR3 coding sequence is TGTGCCAGCAGCTTTAAAGGGGCGAACACTGAAGCTTTCTTT. Translation: CASSFKGANTEAFF. This chain joins TRBV5-4 and TRBJ1-1; weak D call: TRBD1 (5 bases). V dropped 2 bases and J dropped 1 base, with 9 bases sitting between them. Germline assignment: CDR1 SGHNT and CDR2 YYREEE (reference sequence). This CDR3 spans 14 amino acids.

J is TRBJ2-7 and V is TRBV11-2, with 12 nucleotides matching TRBD1. The CDR3 is made up of 15 amino acids. J lost 2 bases, V lost 4 bases, and 3 bases had no gene match. CDR1 SGHAT and CDR2 FQNNGV come from the germline V gene. The CDR3 loop is CASSSRDRGPYEQYF. The CDR3, as DNA: TGTGCCAGCAGCTCTCGGGACAGGGGGCCCTACGAGCAGTACTTC.

The chain employs TRBV6-5 and TRBJ1-6; D gene unclear. V was clipped by 0 bases and J by 11 bases, with 8 bases between them. The germline gives CDR1 MNHEY, CDR2 SVGAGI. The CDR3 is 13 residues long. CDR3 region: CASSYSGLPPLHF. The CDR3 region has the DNA TGTGCCAGCAGTTACTCCGGTTTGCCACCCCTCCACTTT.